This T cell receptor (beta chain) is drawn from a study of T cells after yellow fever vaccination. At the level of the study: Low-cell-number fractions were prepared with SMART-Seq v4 Ultra Low Input.

Between the trimmed V and J ends, which lost 0 bases and 2 bases, there was a span of 9 bases. There are 15 residues in the CDR3. Germline V gives CDR1 MNHEY, CDR2 SVGAGI. A few counts support this clonotype. Its matching antigen is unknown. Each CDR3 protein is one row after TCRdb ran MiXCR on the 5' RACE reads. The data show 350,000 to 450,000 distinct CDR3 sequences, around a sixth seen once. Study-level points and caveats: Among primary-vaccination clones, most reappeared after the booster, at 96% for CD4 and more than 85% for CD8. Researchers cautioned that FACS-sorted repertoires could harbor abundant clonotypes contaminating from the bulk population.

The J gene is TRBJ2-3, the V gene TRBV6-5, with D uncertain. The TCR originated in a man between 18 and 35 years old who received the YFV17D yellow fever vaccine. The sequencing here drew on PBMCs, taken before the yellow fever booster vaccination. The CDR3 loop reads CASSYSSWDTDTQYF. In DNA, the CDR3 is TGTGCCAGCAGTTACTCGAGTTGGGACACAGATACGCAGTATTTT.